This TCR beta chain was sequenced for a study of blood T cell repertoires in COVID-19. This table comes from immunoSEQ multiplex PCR, and its TCRdb copy is limited to in-frame clones, with some not included. In the table there are 90,000 to 110,000 clones, about 80% of which are singletons. Germline loops: CDR1 KGHSH, CDR2 LQKENI. The CDR3 is made up of 16 amino acids. The ends lost 3 bases at V and 1 base at J; junction bases unmatched: 6. The receptor's source is a woman between 50 and 59 years old with acute or convalescent COVID-19. This chain uses TRBV18 with TRBJ2-1; 7 bases match TRBD1. Sequenced sample: peripheral blood. The CDR3 is CASSPKSGQSYNEQFF. The CDR3 nucleotides read TGTGCCAGCTCACCTAAATCGGGACAGTCCTACAATGAGCAGTTCTTC.